This T cell receptor beta chain was captured in a study of blood T cell repertoires in COVID-19. Sequencing used immunoSEQ multiplex PCR; TCRdb keeps in-frame clones, though not all of them. In the table there are some 220,000 clones, around four fifths of which are singletons. This CDR3 is built from 14 residues. The ends lost 2 bases at V and 9 bases at J; junction bases unmatched: 8. In germline, CDR1 is SGDLS, CDR2 YYNGEE. The rearrangement links TRBV9 to TRBJ2-5; TRBD2 matches at 9 bases. The sequence derives from a man between 45 and 60 years old with acute or convalescent COVID-19. Sample: peripheral blood. The CDR3 loop reads CASSVTSGPGAQYF. CDR3 coding DNA: TGTGCCAGCAGCGTGACTAGCGGACCTGGGGCCCAGTACTTC.